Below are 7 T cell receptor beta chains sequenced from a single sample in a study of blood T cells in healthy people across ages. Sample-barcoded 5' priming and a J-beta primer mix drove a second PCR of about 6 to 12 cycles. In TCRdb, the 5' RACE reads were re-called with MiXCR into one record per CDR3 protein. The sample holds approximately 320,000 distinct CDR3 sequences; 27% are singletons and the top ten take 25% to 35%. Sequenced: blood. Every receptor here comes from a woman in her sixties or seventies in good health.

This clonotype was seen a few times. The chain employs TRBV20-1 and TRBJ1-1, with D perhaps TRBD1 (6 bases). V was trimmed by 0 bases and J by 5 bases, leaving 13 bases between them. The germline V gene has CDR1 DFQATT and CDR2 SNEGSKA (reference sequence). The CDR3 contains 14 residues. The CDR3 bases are TGCAGTGCTAGAGATTGCCAGGGGAAGACTGAAGCTTTCTTT. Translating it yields CSARDCQGKTEAFF.

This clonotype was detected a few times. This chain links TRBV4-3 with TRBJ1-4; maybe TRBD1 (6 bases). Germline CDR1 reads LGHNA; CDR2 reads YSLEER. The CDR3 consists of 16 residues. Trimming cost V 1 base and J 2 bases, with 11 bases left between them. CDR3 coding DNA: TGCGCCAGCAGCCAAGTGAGGGGGGGCACTAATGAAAAACTGTTTTTT. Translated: CASSQVRGGTNEKLFF.

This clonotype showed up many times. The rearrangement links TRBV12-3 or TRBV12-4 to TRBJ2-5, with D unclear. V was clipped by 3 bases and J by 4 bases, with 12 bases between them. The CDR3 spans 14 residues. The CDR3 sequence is CASSFSGVRETQYF. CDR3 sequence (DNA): TGTGCCAGCAGTTTTTCTGGGGTGAGAGAGACCCAGTACTTC.

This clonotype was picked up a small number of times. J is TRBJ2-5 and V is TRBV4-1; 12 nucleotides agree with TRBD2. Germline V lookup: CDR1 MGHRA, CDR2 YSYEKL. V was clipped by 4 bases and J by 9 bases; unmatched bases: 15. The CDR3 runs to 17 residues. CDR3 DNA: TGCGCCAGCAGCCGGACCCCGACTAGCGGGAGCTTGGAGGCCCAGTACTTC. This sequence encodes CASSRTPTSGSLEAQYF.

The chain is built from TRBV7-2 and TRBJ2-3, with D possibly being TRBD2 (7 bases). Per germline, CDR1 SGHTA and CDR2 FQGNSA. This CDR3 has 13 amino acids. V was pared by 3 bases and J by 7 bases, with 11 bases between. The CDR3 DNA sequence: TGTGCCAGCAGCTTCGGGGGGCCACATACGCAGTATTTT. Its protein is CASSFGGPHTQYF.

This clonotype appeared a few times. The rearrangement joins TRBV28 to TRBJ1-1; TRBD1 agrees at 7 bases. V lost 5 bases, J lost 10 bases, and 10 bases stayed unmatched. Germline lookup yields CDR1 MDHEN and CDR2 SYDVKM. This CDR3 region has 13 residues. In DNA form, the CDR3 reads TGTGCCAGCAGTCGAGGGGGCGCCGAGCTAGCTTTCTTT. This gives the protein CASSRGGAELAFF.

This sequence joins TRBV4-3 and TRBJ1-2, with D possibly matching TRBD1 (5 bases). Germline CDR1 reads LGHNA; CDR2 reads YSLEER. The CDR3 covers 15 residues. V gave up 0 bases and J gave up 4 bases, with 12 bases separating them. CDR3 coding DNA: TGCGCCAGCAGCCAAGATTGGGGCAGAGGCTATGGCTACACCTTC. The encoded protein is CASSQDWGRGYGYTF.